Presented here are 9 T cell receptor beta chains from one specimen sequenced in a study of metastatic and nonmetastatic thyroid tumors. TCRdb reassembled clones from the PCR reads with MiXCR. The sample holds roughly 13,000 clones, approximately 28% seen once. The entire patient cohort was treatment-naive prior to thyroid surgery. The sequencing input was tumor tissue. The source is a female donor with papillary thyroid cancer or a benign thyroid nodule (not recorded which). Some clones in this sample may be carry-over from other donors' samples.

This clone was counted many times. The chain couples TRBV7-3 to TRBJ2-1, with a weak D call TRBD2 (6 bases). Per the germline V gene, CDR1 is SGHTA and CDR2 is FQGTGA. The V and J ends lost 1 base and 2 bases respectively, with 12 bases between them. The CDR3 runs to 16 residues. CDR3 protein: CASSLSSWGAYNEQFF. In nucleotides, the CDR3 is TGTGCCAGCAGCTTAAGTTCCTGGGGGGCCTACAATGAGCAGTTCTTC.

This clone was observed at least ten times. The chain links TRBV18 to TRBJ2-7, with 9 bases that match TRBD1. Trimming took 4 bases from V and 6 from J; bases not matched to a gene: 7. Germline CDR1 is KGHSH and CDR2 is LQKENI. The CDR3 extends over 14 amino acids. The CDR3 is CASSLGTGQVEQYF. CDR3 in DNA: TGTGCCAGCTCACTGGGGACAGGGCAGGTCGAGCAGTACTTC.

Regarding this clone: The CDR3 end shows no conserved phenylalanine or tryptophan, and so a read error is likely. CDR3 in DNA: TGTGCCAGCAGCCTCCGGATCATCGGGTTCACTGAAGCTTTCCTT. Amino acids: CASSLRIIGFTEAFL. The rearrangement uses TRBV7-2 and TRBJ1-1, with D unresolved. This CDR3 has 15 residues. V lost 5 bases and J lost 4, with 17 bases in between. Per the germline V gene, CDR1 is SGHTA and CDR2 is FQGNSA.

This chain joins TRBV7-6 and TRBJ1-1; no clear D gene. V gave up 6 bases and J gave up 4 bases, with 12 bases separating them. Germline V lookup: CDR1 SGHVS, CDR2 FNYEAQ. The CDR3 sequence is 13 residues long. CDR3 bases: TGTGCCAGCAGTTTCGAAAGAGGCACTGAAGCTTTCTTT. It yields the protein CASSFERGTEAFF.

This clone was picked up a small number of times. V gene TRBV6-5 combines with J gene TRBJ1-1, with D unclear. Trimming pared 0 bases from V and 2 bases from J, leaving 10 bases between. Per germline, CDR1 MNHEY and CDR2 SVGAGI. The CDR3 covers 15 residues. For the CDR3, the DNA is TGTGCCAGCAGTTACTCGAGCAGTATAAACACTGAAGCTTTCTTT. Its translation is CASSYSSSINTEAFF.

The chain carries TRBV6-1 and TRBJ2-7; no definite D call. The CDR3 loop spans 12 amino acids. Germline CDR1 MNHNS, CDR2 SASEGT. The V gene lost 10 bases and the J gene lost 4 bases, with 14 bases spanning the gap. The CDR3 loop is CAIVRVWYEQYF. DNA of the CDR3: TGTGCCATTGTAAGGGTCTGGTACGAGCAGTACTTC.

In its sample, this clone is medium-sized. V is TRBV2 and J is TRBJ2-3, with D unresolved. CDR3 size: 13 residues. Germline V gene data show CDR1 as SNHLY and CDR2 as FYNNEI. Between the trimmed V and J ends, which lost 4 bases and 3 bases, there was a span of 8 bases. This CDR3 reads CASSVLVTDTQYF. For the CDR3, the DNA is TGTGCCAGCAGTGTACTGGTAACAGATACGCAGTATTTT.

This clone was observed a handful of times. The genes are TRBV6-1 and TRBJ2-7; D is possibly TRBD2 (5 bases). Looked up from germline, CDR1 is MNHNS and CDR2 is SASEGT. CDR3 length: 15 residues. Trimming stripped 2 bases from V and 2 bases from J, with 13 bases between. The CDR3 bases are TGTGCCAGCAGTGAAAGGGCAGAGGGAGCCTACGAGCAGTACTTC. This codes for CASSERAEGAYEQYF.

This chain joins TRBV11-2 and TRBJ2-5, with 8 bases identical to TRBD1. V lost 7 bases, J lost 1 base, and 11 bases stayed unmatched. CDR1 is SGHAT and CDR2 is FQNNGV in the germline V gene. The CDR3 runs 16 residues. Written as DNA, the CDR3 is TGTGCCAGCACCCAGCTAGACAGGGGACCCCAAGAGACCCAGTACTTC. Residues: CASTQLDRGPQETQYF.